The rows below give T cell receptor beta chains drawn from one sample of a study of T cell repertoires in cytomegalovirus infection. TCRdb ran MiXCR on the reads and lists one entry per CDR3 protein. The data hold hundreds of thousands of distinct CDR3 sequences, with about 33% observed a single time. Antigens of these TCRs are unknown. The source material was cultured PBMCs, sampled from culture after CMV antigen stimulation. These receptors came from a human donor in good health (CMV status not recorded). Some clones in this sample may be carry-over from other donors' samples. CDR3s include the opening cysteine and the closing phenylalanine or tryptophan. The D gene is left open where the match is weak. Size values are once, few and many counts, or a class for expanded clones, and some rows have none.

TRBJ1-5,NA,TRBV12-3/TRBV12-4,TRBD1,TGTGCCAGCAGTTTAGCGAGTGGGACAGGTCATCAGCCCCAGCATTTT,CASSLASGTGHQPQHF
TRBJ1-5,many,TRBV6-1,TRBD1,TGTGCCAGCAGGGGGACAGGGGATCAGCCCCAGCATTTT,CASRGTGDQPQHF
TRBJ2-1,NA,TRBV4-1,TRBD2,TGCGCCAGCAGCCCAGGTCTAGCGGGAGTTCATAGGAGGTTGAATGAGCAGTTCTTC,CASSPGLAGVHRRLNEQFF
TRBJ1-6,NA,TRBV11-1,NA,TGTGCCAGCAGCCCAGTGCTGGCCAATTCACCCCTCCACTTT,CASSPVLANSPLHF
TRBJ2-5,NA,TRBV27,TRBD2,TGTGCCAGCAGTTTGGGGTTCGGGGGGGTTCAAGAGACCCAGTACTTC,CASSLGFGGVQETQYF
TRBJ1-1,NA,TRBV2,TRBD1,TGTGCCAGCAGCACTCCCCCGGACAGGGGGCGGGAGAACACTGAAGCTTTCTTT,CASSTPPDRGRENTEAFF
TRBJ1-4,NA,TRBV7-2,NA,TGTGCCAGCAGCTTAAAATGGGGAGGAGAAAAACTGTTTTTT,CASSLKWGGEKLFF
TRBJ1-4,NA,TRBV20-1,TRBD1,TGCAGTGCTCGGGCAGGGGGAAAAGAAAAACTGTTTTTT,CSARAGGKEKLFF
TRBJ1-2,NA,TRBV5-4,NA,TGTGCCAGCAGCTTCACAGGGACCCTGAAGGGCTACACCTTC,CASSFTGTLKGYTF
TRBJ2-1,few,TRBV7-2,TRBD1,TGTGCCAGCAAGGACAGGGGGGGATACAATGAGCAGTTCTTC,CASKDRGGYNEQFF
TRBJ2-5,NA,TRBV4-1,NA,TGCGCCAGCAGCCAAGGTCCCAGCGGTCGGGAGACCCAGTACTTC,CASSQGPSGRETQYF
TRBJ1-3,NA,TRBV2,NA,TGTGCCAGCAGTGAAGTGGGGGTCTGGTCCCCTTATGAGAGTCATTCTGGAAACACCATATATTTT,CASSEVGVWSPYESHSGNTIYF
TRBJ2-2,NA,TRBV20-1,TRBD1,TGCAGTGCTAGAACGGGACAGGAAGGTCCCGGGGAGCTGTTTTTT,CSARTGQEGPGELFF
TRBJ1-1,NA,TRBV5-1,NA,TGCGCCAGCGCCCTGGTGTCTGGGGTGCCTGAAGCTTTCTTT,CASALVSGVPEAFF
TRBJ1-4,few,TRBV28,NA,TGTGCCAGCAGTCCCCGCTTCAGCCCAACTAATGAAAAACTGTTTTTT,CASSPRFSPTNEKLFF
TRBJ1-3,few,TRBV7-2,NA,TGTGCCAGCAGCCCAAGGACCCTAAAGAGGTCTGGAAACACCATATATTTT,CASSPRTLKRSGNTIYF
TRBJ2-3,NA,TRBV11-2,TRBD1,TGTGCCAGCAGCTCCGGGACAGGCCCCACAGATACGCAGTATTTT,CASSSGTGPTDTQYF
TRBJ1-4,many,TRBV7-2,TRBD1,TGTGCCAGCAGCCTCGGGCCGGGACAGGGTAATGAAAAACTGTTTTTT,CASSLGPGQGNEKLFF
TRBJ2-3,many,TRBV7-2,TRBD2,TGTGCCAGCAGCCCGTGGGGGGGACTAGGCACAGATACGCAGTATTTT,CASSPWGGLGTDTQYF
TRBJ2-7,NA,TRBV20-1,TRBD2,TGCAGTGCTAGAAGACTAGCGCGCGAGCAGTACTTC,CSARRLAREQYF
TRBJ2-3,NA,TRBV10-3,TRBD1,TGTGCCACCCGCTTGACAGGGAGCACAGATACGCAGTATTTT,CATRLTGSTDTQYF
TRBJ2-7,few,TRBV6-2/TRBV6-3,NA,TGTGCCAGCCAAGGTTCGTTACGAGGCTACGAGCAGTACTTC,CASQGSLRGYEQYF
TRBJ2-1,few,TRBV5-3,NA,TGTGCCAGCAGCTTGTTTTCAGGGCGCCATGAGCAGTTCTTC,CASSLFSGRHEQFF
TRBJ2-1,NA,TRBV12-3/TRBV12-4,NA,TGTGCCAGCAGTTTAGCGTGGGGCAGTTCGGTCTACAATGAGCAGTTCTTC,CASSLAWGSSVYNEQFF
TRBJ1-2,NA,TRBV4-1,NA,TGCGCCGGCAGCCCACAGGGAGATTATAACTATGGCTACACCTTC,CAGSPQGDYNYGYTF
TRBJ2-7,NA,TRBV28,NA,TGTGCCAGCAGTTTGACAATTTCCCCCTACGAGCAGTACTTC,CASSLTISPYEQYF
TRBJ2-2,NA,TRBV20-1,TRBD2,TGCAGTGCTAGAGGTCCTCTAGCGGTAGACACCGGGGAGCTGTTTTTT,CSARGPLAVDTGELFF
TRBJ1-2,many,TRBV7-8,NA,TGTGCCAGCAGCTTAGGTCGGGCCAGGTCCTATGGCTACACCTTC,CASSLGRARSYGYTF
TRBJ2-4,many,TRBV12-3/TRBV12-4,TRBD1,TGTGCCAGCAGTCGGACAGGGGGCAAAAACATTCAGTACTTC,CASSRTGGKNIQYF
TRBJ1-6,NA,TRBV5-4,NA,TGTGCCAGCAGCCGCGACGTTGGGGACTCCTATAATTCACCCCTCCACTTT,CASSRDVGDSYNSPLHF
TRBJ1-5,NA,TRBV7-2,NA,TGTGCCAGCAGAATTGAGACAGGCAATCAGCCCCAGCATTTT,CASRIETGNQPQHF
TRBJ1-6,NA,TRBV12-3/TRBV12-4,TRBD1,TGTGCCAGCAGTTTCGCGGGACAGTCTAATTCACCCCTCCACTTT,CASSFAGQSNSPLHF
TRBJ1-6,few,TRBV7-2,NA,TGTGCCAGCAGCTTTCTTGGGGTTGGCAATTCACCCCTCCACTTT,CASSFLGVGNSPLHF
TRBJ2-7,few,TRBV20-1,NA,TGCAGTGCTAGAGATCGTAGACATTCACCCTACGAGCAGTACTTC,CSARDRRHSPYEQYF
TRBJ1-5,few,TRBV6-6,NA,TGTGCCAGCAGTTCCTCGTGGGATCAGCCCCAGCATTTT,CASSSSWDQPQHF
TRBJ1-2,once,TRBV28,NA,TGTGCCAGCAGAAGTACAACCTATGGCTACACCTTC,CASRSTTYGYTF
TRBJ2-5,NA,TRBV4-1,NA,TGCGCCAGCAACCAAGCCCGGGGAGGCTGGGAGACCCAGTACTTC,CASNQARGGWETQYF
TRBJ2-1,NA,TRBV6-2/TRBV6-3,NA,TGTGCCAGCATGACAGATTCCTACAATGAGCAGTTCTTC,CASMTDSYNEQFF
TRBJ2-7,once,TRBV10-3,NA,TGTGCCATCAGTACAGGAACTCCCTACGAGCAGTACTTC,CAISTGTPYEQYF
TRBJ2-3,NA,TRBV19,TRBD1,TGTGCCAGTAGTATCGGGGGACAGGGCACAGATACGCAGTATTTT,CASSIGGQGTDTQYF
TRBJ1-5,few,TRBV5-1,NA,TGCGCCAGCAGCTTGGGAGATATTAGCAATCAGCCCCAGCATTTT,CASSLGDISNQPQHF
TRBJ2-5,NA,TRBV5-6,NA,TGTGCCAGCAGCATAGGGCCTTTCCAAGATACCCAGTACTTC,CASSIGPFQDTQYF
TRBJ2-5,NA,TRBV5-1,TRBD2,TGCGCCAGCACGTCGGGGACTATGGAAGAGACCCAGTACTTC,CASTSGTMEETQYF
TRBJ2-7,many,TRBV7-6,NA,TGTGCCAGCAGCAAGTCCCGGGAGACCTCCTACGAGCAGTACTTC,CASSKSRETSYEQYF
TRBJ2-7,many,TRBV7-6,NA,TGTGCCAGCAGCTTAGAAGGGAACTACGAGCAGTACTTC,CASSLEGNYEQYF
TRBJ1-2,NA,TRBV7-8,NA,TGTGCCAGCAGTAGGGTTACCTATGGCTACACCTTC,CASSRVTYGYTF
TRBJ2-5,few,TRBV5-4,TRBD2,TGTGCCAGCAGCAAACCCGGGACTAGGGAGACCCAGTACTTC,CASSKPGTRETQYF
TRBJ2-3,NA,TRBV5-4,NA,TGTGCCAGCAGCCCGTTGGGGCGGACAACGGAAGATACGCAGTATTTT,CASSPLGRTTEDTQYF